Sequencing of this T cell receptor (beta chain) was carried out in a study of regulatory T cells in long-lasting Graves disease. In the study overall: Freshly diagnosed Graves' patients had used antithyroid drugs for under 3 months. Whole-study findings and limits: Persistent Graves' patients showed reduced TCR diversity versus newly diagnosed patients. With persistent disease, TRBV28, TRBJ1-2 and TRBJ2-5 were the favored segments.

The CDR3 loop spans 16 amino acids. CDR1 is MNHEY, CDR2 SVGEGT, per germline. A word on this clonotype: Antigen unknown. A junction end diverges from the germline sequence, so it may reflect a read error.

Building the TCR beta libraries relied on iRepertoire HTBI primers, and CDR3 regions underwent Arm-PCR. From the multiplex PCR reads, TCRdb called clonotypes with MiXCR, one entry per CDR3 protein. The table records 200,000 to 300,000 distinct CDR3 sequences, 20% to 25% of them present only once. Time point indicated: newly diagnosed GD, antithyroid drugs for less than 3 months. Construction of the TCR library relied on RNA isolated from PBMCs. In each case, Graves' disease was diagnosed per American Thyroid Association guidelines. The J gene is TRBJ2-7, the V gene TRBV6-2 or TRBV6-3, with 14 nucleotides matching TRBD2. The sequenced sample was peripheral blood mononuclear cells (PBMCs), obtained at new diagnosis, from a patient treated with antithyroid drugs. The source is a female donor with Graves disease. The CDR3 nucleotides are TGTGCTAGCAGTTCGGGACTAGCGGGAGACATTTACGAGCAGTACTTC. As protein: CASSSGLAGDIYEQYF.